One and the same sample provided the 21 T cell receptor beta chains below, sequenced in a study of blood T cells in healthy people across ages. Primers used in a second PCR of about 7 to 12 cycles were a sample-barcoded 5' primer and a J-beta primer mix. MiXCR was run by TCRdb on the 5' RACE reads, yielding one entry per CDR3 protein. Of approximately 600,000 distinct CDR3 sequences listed, under 70% are singletons. The sequencing input was blood. The receptor set was obtained from a man in his fifties or sixties in good health.

The J gene is TRBJ2-5, the V gene TRBV5-1, with D possibly TRBD2 on 6 matching bases. The germline V and J ends were trimmed by 4 bases and 1 base, with 14 bases remaining between them. CDR3 size: 15 residues. Looked up from germline, CDR1 is SGHRS and CDR2 is YFSETQ. DNA of the CDR3: TGCGCCAGCAGCAGCTTGGTGGGGGGCCAAGAGACCCAGTACTTC. Amino acid sequence: CASSSLVGGQETQYF. Using reference TRBV5-1 and TRBJ2-5 for the parts outside the CDR3, the full variable domain is KAGVTQTPRYLIKTRGQQVTLSCSPISGHRSVSWYQQTPGQGLQFLFEYFSETQRNKGNFPGRFSGRQFSNSRSEMNVSTLELGDSALYLCASSSLVGGQETQYFGPGTRLLVL.

The chain combines TRBV24-1 with TRBJ2-7, with D unresolved. The J call may be mistaken, given a closer DNA end match to TRBJ2-5. This CDR3 comprises 14 residues. Germline CDR1 KGHDR, CDR2 SFDVKD. The CDR3 coding sequence is TGTGCCACCAGTGAATATGGAACATTGGAGACCCAGTACTTC. Protein product: CATSEYGTLETQYF.

The rearrangement links TRBV6-2 or TRBV6-3 to TRBJ2-5, with 12 positions matching TRBD2. CDR1 is MNHEY and CDR2 is SVGEGT in the germline V gene. Losses at the gene ends were 2 bases for V and 1 base for J; bases not matched to a gene: 2. CDR3 size: 16 residues. The CDR3 loop reads CASSYGLAGRQETQYF. Written as DNA, the CDR3 is TGTGCCAGCAGTTACGGACTAGCGGGGCGCCAAGAGACCCAGTACTTC.

This rearrangement joins TRBV27 to TRBJ2-7; tentatively, D is TRBD1 (6 bases). Deletions cut 10 bases from V and 2 bases from J, with 12 bases between. CDR3 length: 12 amino acids. Germline V gene data show CDR1 as MNHEY and CDR2 as SMNVEV (reference sequence). CDR3: CATKGQPYEQYF. CDR3 coding DNA: TGTGCCACTAAAGGACAGCCCTACGAGCAGTACTTC.

This chain joins TRBV6-1 and TRBJ2-7, with D possibly TRBD1 on 5 matching bases. The V end lost 1 base, the J end lost 0 bases, and 13 bases lay between the germline ends. The CDR3 runs 16 residues. Germline V gives CDR1 MNHNS, CDR2 SASEGT. The CDR3 loop reads CASSEGTGASSYEQYF. The CDR3 bases are TGTGCCAGCAGTGAAGGAACAGGTGCAAGCTCCTACGAGCAGTACTTC.

This clonotype appeared a single time. The chain has TRBV12-3 or TRBV12-4 and TRBJ2-4, with 10 bases lining up with TRBD2. The assigned J gene may be wrong: the sequence end matches TRBJ2-7 better. There are 15 residues in the CDR3. In DNA form, the CDR3 reads TGTGCCAGCAGTTTTAAAGCGGGGGGGCTCGGCGAGCAGTACTTC. Protein: CASSFKAGGLGEQYF.

This clonotype occurred a few times. The V call is TRBV5-1, the J call TRBJ2-5, with D hard to call. Germline values: CDR1 SGHRS, CDR2 YFSETQ. CDR3 size: 14 residues. The V end lost 0 bases, the J end lost 5 bases, and 11 bases lay between the germline ends. The CDR3 here is CASSLEWATETQYF. DNA for the CDR3: TGCGCCAGCAGCTTGGAGTGGGCAACCGAGACCCAGTACTTC.

There are a few counts of this clonotype. This chain uses TRBV5-1 with TRBJ1-2, with 9 bases aligning to TRBD1. V lost 4 bases, J lost 8 bases, and 9 bases stayed unmatched. The germline V gene has CDR1 SGHRS and CDR2 YFSETQ. CDR3 length: 14 amino acids. CDR3 sequence: CASSTGQGTGGYTF. Written as DNA, the CDR3 is TGCGCCAGCAGCACCGGACAGGGGACTGGCGGCTACACCTTC.

A remark on this clonotype: One end of the junction does not line up with germline, which may come from a read error. The rearrangement uses TRBV5-6 and TRBJ1-6; no reliable D call. Germline assignment: CDR1 SGHDT and CDR2 YYEEEE. This CDR3 spans 13 amino acids. The CDR3 DNA is TGTGCCAGCAGCTTCTATGTTAATTCGCCCCTCCACTTT. This translates into CASSFYVNSPLHF.

The table lists this clonotype with a few counts. V gene TRBV5-6 combines with J gene TRBJ2-3, with TRBD2 matching 7 bases. Looked up from germline, CDR1 is SGHDT and CDR2 is YYEEEE. Trimming removed 2 bases from V and 7 bases from J; junction bases left unmatched: 4. The CDR3 runs to 13 residues. This CDR3 is CASSFGLVNTQYF. The DNA of the CDR3 is TGTGCCAGCAGCTTCGGACTAGTAAATACGCAGTATTTT. The full variable domain, rest sourced from reference TRBV5-6 and TRBJ2-3, is DAGVTQSPTHLIKTRGQQVTLRCSPKSGHDTVSWYQQALGQGPQFIFQYYEEEERQRGNFPDRFSGHQFPNYSSELNVNALLLGDSALYLCASSFGLVNTQYFGPGTRLTVL.

The V gene is TRBV3-1, the J gene TRBJ2-5; 10 nucleotides line up with TRBD1. There are 18 residues in the CDR3. The junction had 9 bases not matched to a gene; V was cut back by 0 bases and J by 2 bases. CDR1 and CDR2 from the germline V gene are LGHDT and YNNKEL (reference sequence). The CDR3 reads CASSQDRDRGTGQETQYF. The CDR3 DNA sequence: TGTGCCAGCAGCCAAGATAGGGACAGGGGAACAGGGCAAGAGACCCAGTACTTC.

V usage is TRBV25-1 and J usage is TRBJ1-2; possible D gene TRBD1, 6 bases. The CDR3 is 14 amino acids. Germline V gene sequence: CDR1 MGHDK, CDR2 SYGVNS. Trimming took 2 bases from V and 6 from J, leaving 13 bases between them. CDR3 residues: CASSEPGGAHGYTF. In DNA, the CDR3 is TGTGCCAGCAGTGAACCGGGGGGGGCGCATGGCTACACCTTC.

The rearrangement joins TRBV20-1 to TRBJ2-3; 7 bases agree with TRBD1. V was pared by 6 bases and J by 6 bases, with 15 bases of the junction left unmatched. CDR1 and CDR2 from the germline V gene are DFQATT and SNEGSKA (reference sequence). The CDR3 is 15 amino acids. This CDR3 is CSAEVVLGGRDTQYF. For the CDR3, the DNA is TGCAGTGCCGAGGTGGTTCTAGGGGGCCGGGATACGCAGTATTTT.

V and J are TRBV29-1 and TRBJ2-5, with a possible D match to TRBD2 (5 bases). This CDR3 is 15 amino acids long. Per germline, CDR1 SQVTM and CDR2 ANQGSEA. The germline V and J ends were trimmed by 0 bases and 1 base, with 12 bases remaining between them. The CDR3 DNA is TGCAGCGTTGAAGAACTAACCGGGGTCCAAGAGACCCAGTACTTC. Residues: CSVEELTGVQETQYF.

This chain joins TRBV7-2 and TRBJ1-4; D may be TRBD1 (5 bases). The germline V gene has CDR1 SGHTA and CDR2 FQGNSA. The ends were cut back, 0 bases at V and 4 bases at J, with 12 bases in the middle. CDR3 length: 16 residues. The CDR3 sequence is CASSLARSQGNEKLFF. In DNA form, the CDR3 reads TGTGCCAGCAGCTTAGCAAGGAGTCAGGGTAATGAAAAACTGTTTTTT.

V gene TRBV10-3 combines with J gene TRBJ2-7; TRBD2 might be the D (5 bases). This CDR3 contains 12 residues. The germline gives CDR1 ENHRY, CDR2 SYGVKD. With 6 bases removed from V and 3 bases from J, the gap between germline ends came to 9 bases. In DNA form, the CDR3 reads TGTGCCATCAGCCGGGAAAACTACGAGCAGTACTTC. It translates to CAISRENYEQYF.

This clonotype was detected a few times. V gene TRBV5-1 combines with J gene TRBJ2-6; possibly TRBD1 for D (6 bases). Trimming took 1 base from V and 3 from J, leaving 14 bases between them. The germline CDR1 and CDR2 sequences are SGHRS and YFSETQ. CDR3 length: 17 residues. The CDR3 loop reads CASSLWSGAIGANVLTF. The DNA of the CDR3 is TGCGCCAGCAGCTTGTGGTCAGGGGCTATTGGGGCCAACGTCCTGACTTTC.

The rearrangement joins TRBV9 to TRBJ2-3; 10 nucleotides match TRBD2. Germline trimming cut 4 bases from V and 3 bases from J; bases unmatched to any gene: 14. Germline-derived CDR1 and CDR2 are SGDLS and YYNGEE. This CDR3 has 18 residues. The CDR3: CASSPSGRSGGATDTQYF. Written as DNA, the CDR3 is TGTGCCAGCAGCCCTAGCGGAAGGAGCGGGGGGGCGACAGATACGCAGTATTTT.

This clonotype was seen a handful of times. The rearrangement links TRBV7-2 to TRBJ2-7; 11 nucleotides match TRBD2. V lost 5 bases and J lost 2; bases outside the gene matches: 5. Per germline, CDR1 SGHTA and CDR2 FQGNSA. The CDR3 runs to 15 residues. The DNA of the CDR3 is TGTGCCAGCAGCCCAGGGACTAGCGGTACCTACGAGCAGTACTTC. Residues: CASSPGTSGTYEQYF.

The CDR3 sequence: CSVQGTSSDTQYF. In DNA form, the CDR3 reads TGCAGCGTGCAGGGGACTAGCTCAGATACGCAGTATTTT. The chain couples TRBV29-1 to TRBJ2-3; 9 bases match TRBD2. The CDR3 loop spans 13 amino acids. V was pared by 6 bases and J by 4 bases, with 5 bases of the junction left unmatched. Looked up from germline, CDR1 is SQVTM and CDR2 is ANQGSEA.

The gene calls are TRBV7-2 and TRBJ2-1; no definite D call. Trimming left V 1 base short and J 9 bases short, with 10 bases between. CDR1 is SGHTA and CDR2 is FQGNSA in the germline V gene. The CDR3 is made up of 13 amino acids. CDR3 protein: CASSLGEFLEQFF. CDR3 coding DNA: TGTGCCAGCAGCTTAGGGGAATTCCTTGAGCAGTTCTTC.